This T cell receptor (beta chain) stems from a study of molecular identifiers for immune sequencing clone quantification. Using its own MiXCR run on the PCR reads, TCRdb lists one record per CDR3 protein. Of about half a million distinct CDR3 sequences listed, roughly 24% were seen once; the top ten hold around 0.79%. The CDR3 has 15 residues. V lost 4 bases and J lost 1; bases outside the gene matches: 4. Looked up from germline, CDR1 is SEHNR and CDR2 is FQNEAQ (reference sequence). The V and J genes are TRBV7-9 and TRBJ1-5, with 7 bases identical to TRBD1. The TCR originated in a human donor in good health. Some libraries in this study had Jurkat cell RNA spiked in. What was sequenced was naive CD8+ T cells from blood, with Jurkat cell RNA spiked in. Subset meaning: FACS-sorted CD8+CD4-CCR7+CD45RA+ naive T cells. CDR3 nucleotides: TGTGCCAGCAGCTCAGGGGGTTCGAGCAATCAGCCCCAGCATTTT. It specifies CASSSGGSSNQPQHF.